The clone carrying this T cell receptor beta chain was detected many times. What it binds is unknown. A much larger clone lies one base from this, so it may be a read error. Axillary draining lymph nodes of breast cancer patients supplied the node samples. The sample comes from a study of breast tumors, draining lymph nodes, adjacent tissues. The study, taken as a whole, reports: Data only fit, rather than demonstrated, lymph node origin of most tumor T cells.

Germline V gene sequence: CDR1 LGHDT, CDR2 YNNKEL (reference sequence). The CDR3 length is 14 residues. The trim removed 1 base at V and 3 bases at J, leaving 0 bases unmatched. One entry per CDR3 protein, called by TCRdb with MiXCR from the multiplex PCR reads. The sample holds some 230,000 distinct CDR3 sequences, about 34% seen once. The sequenced sample was axillary lymph node tissue. This chain joins TRBV3-1 and TRBJ2-7; 10 bases match TRBD1. The source is a female donor with breast cancer. Some clones in this sample may be carry-over from other donors' samples. The CDR3 protein is CASSQGTGGYEQYF. CDR3 bases: TGTGCCAGCAGCCAAGGGACAGGGGGCTACGAGCAGTACTTC.